Each of the 21 T cell receptor beta chains below was sequenced from the same sample in a study of blood T cell repertoires in COVID-19. Measured with immunoSEQ multiplex PCR; TCRdb has only the in-frame clones, and not every one. The data contain about 280,000 clones, approximately 86% of them singletons. Sequencing was carried out using peripheral blood. The receptors here all came from a middle-aged man with active or convalescent COVID-19.

The rearrangement uses TRBV2 and TRBJ2-5; D gene ambiguous. CDR3 length: 13 residues. Trimming shortened V by 5 bases and J by 2 bases, and 9 bases separated the two germline ends. The V gene's germline CDR1 is SNHLY and CDR2 FYNNEI. CDR3 bases: TGTGCCAGCAGTCTAGACGGGCAAGAGACCCAGTACTTC. Translated: CASSLDGQETQYF.

This chain links TRBV3-1 (or the pseudogene TRBV3-2) with TRBJ2-2, with D perhaps TRBD2 (5 bases). CDR3 size: 15 residues. Trimming stripped 1 base from V and 10 bases from J, with 16 bases between. Germline lookup yields CDR1 LGHDT and CDR2 YNNKEL (reference sequence). The CDR3 DNA reads TGTGCCAGCAGCCAAGTCGGGAACCAAGAGGTGGAGCTGTTTTTT. It yields the protein CASSQVGNQEVELFF.

The chain uses TRBV6-1 and TRBJ2-3; D might be TRBD2 (6 bases). From germline, CDR1 is MNHNS and CDR2 SASEGT. V dropped 3 bases and J dropped 6 bases, with 19 bases sitting between them. CDR3 size: 16 residues. The CDR3 region has the DNA TGTGCCAGCAGTGACTTCCCTCCGGGAGCCCCCGATACGCAGTATTTT. This sequence encodes CASSDFPPGAPDTQYF.

The chain links TRBV9 to TRBJ1-2; no definite D call. CDR3 length: 14 residues. Germline CDR1 reads SGDLS; CDR2 reads YYNGEE. V was shortened by 0 bases and J by 4 bases, with 10 bases between the two germline ends. The CDR3 loop reads CASSVENSAYGYTF. Here the CDR3 DNA reads TGTGCCAGCAGCGTAGAAAATAGCGCCTATGGCTACACCTTC.

This chain links TRBV7-3 with TRBJ2-3; 12 bases are shared with TRBD2. The CDR3 is made up of 15 amino acids. V gave up 5 bases and J gave up 5 bases; unmatched junction bases: 5. CDR1 is SGHTA, CDR2 FQGTGA, per germline. The CDR3 loop is CASSLGGLAGDTQYF. The CDR3, as DNA: TGTGCCAGCAGCCTAGGGGGACTAGCGGGAGATACGCAGTATTTT.

The J gene is TRBJ2-5, the V gene TRBV21-1; the table's D call, TRBD2, has no DNA check behind it. TRBV21-1 has pseudogene status. There are 20 residues in the CDR3. CDR3 amino acids: CASSKIGFGRAGDGQETQYF. CDR3 nucleotides: TGTGCCAGCAGCAAAATCGGGTTTGGTCGAGCGGGGGATGGGCAAGAGACCCAGTACTTC.

On this clone itself: This CDR3 is also generated by other DNA sequences in the sample. CDR3: CASSPRGNTGELFF. For the CDR3, the DNA is TGTGCCAGCTCACCTCGCGGGAACACCGGGGAGCTGTTTTTT. The chain uses TRBV18 and TRBJ2-2; D not certain. This CDR3 has 14 residues. The V and J ends lost 3 bases and 1 base respectively, with 6 bases between them. Germline loops: CDR1 KGHSH, CDR2 LQKENI.

This clone was detected only a few times. The rearrangement joins TRBV9 to TRBJ1-5; 8 nucleotides align to TRBD1. Germline CDR1 and CDR2: SGDLS and YYNGEE. With 2 bases clipped from V and 3 bases from J, the junction kept 7 bases outside the gene matches. There are 16 residues in the CDR3. The CDR3 DNA follows: TGTGCCAGCAGCGTTGGGCCGGACAGGGTCAATCAGCCCCAGCATTTT. It is translated as CASSVGPDRVNQPQHF.

The V gene is TRBV19, the J gene TRBJ2-3; TRBD1 aligns across 7 bases. V was clipped by 4 bases and J by 0 bases; unmatched bases: 4. The CDR3 consists of 15 residues. CDR1 is LNHDA and CDR2 is SQIVND in the germline V gene (reference sequence). CDR3 sequence reads: CASSNGQVSTDTQYF. Here the CDR3 DNA reads TGTGCCAGTAGTAACGGACAGGTTAGCACAGATACGCAGTATTTT. Full variable domain (rest looked up from reference TRBV19 and TRBJ2-3): DGGITQSPKYLFRKEGQNVTLSCEQNLNHDAMYWYRQDPGQGLRLIYYSQIVNDFQKGDIAEGYSVSREKKESFPLTVTSAQKNPTAFYLCASSNGQVSTDTQYFGPGTRLTVL.

On this clone: Other DNA sequences in the same sample also yield this CDR3. V is TRBV12-3 or TRBV12-4 and J is TRBJ2-1; 7 bases align to TRBD2. This CDR3 region has 11 residues. J lost 10 bases, V lost 3 bases, and 0 bases had no gene match. CDR3: CASSFGGEQFF. As DNA, the CDR3 is TGTGCCAGCAGTTTCGGGGGGGAGCAGTTCTTC.

In the case of this clone: At one boundary the junction diverges from the germline segment, which might be a read error. The chain links TRBV15 to TRBJ1-5, with 9 nucleotides matching TRBD1. CDR1 is LNHNV and CDR2 is YYDKDF in the germline V gene (reference sequence). CDR3 length: 14 amino acids. The CDR3, as DNA: TGTGCCACCAGCCGAGACAGGGGGTTATTTCCCCAGCATTTT. It translates to CATSRDRGLFPQHF. The whole variable domain, remainder taken from reference TRBV15 and TRBJ1-5, is DAMVIQNPRYQVTQFGKPVTLSCSQTLNHNVMYWYQQKSSQAPKLLFHYYDKDFNNEADTPDNFQSRRPNTSFCFLDIRSPGLGDTAMYLCATSRDRGLFPQHFGDGTRLSIL.

The chain is built from TRBV7-9 and TRBJ2-3; TRBD2 aligns across 11 bases. V lost 6 bases, J lost 0 bases, and 5 bases stayed unmatched. Germline V gene lookup returns CDR1 SEHNR and CDR2 FQNEAQ (reference sequence). The CDR3 spans 16 residues. Written as DNA, the CDR3 is TGTGCCAGCAGTTCCCTAGCGGGGGGAAGCACAGATACGCAGTATTTT. Translating gives CASSSLAGGSTDTQYF.

The chain recombines TRBV7-9 with TRBJ1-1; D is possibly TRBD1 (5 bases). CDR3 size: 14 residues. The V end lost 4 bases, the J end lost 1 base, and 10 bases lay between the germline ends. From germline, CDR1 is SEHNR and CDR2 FQNEAQ (reference sequence). In nucleotides, the CDR3 is TGTGCCAGCAGCTCAGTCACAGGGAACACTGAAGCTTTCTTT. It encodes CASSSVTGNTEAFF.

CDR3 DNA: TGCGCCAGCAGCTTTGTAGCGGCCTACAATGAGCAGTTCTTC. Translated: CASSFVAAYNEQFF. V is TRBV5-1 and J is TRBJ2-1; possible D gene TRBD2, 6 bases. Between the trimmed V and J ends, which lost 2 bases and 2 bases, there was a span of 8 bases. Per the germline V gene, CDR1 is SGHRS and CDR2 is YFSETQ. The CDR3 runs 14 residues. The whole variable domain, remainder taken from reference TRBV5-1 and TRBJ2-1, is KAGVTQTPRYLIKTRGQQVTLSCSPISGHRSVSWYQQTPGQGLQFLFEYFSETQRNKGNFPGRFSGRQFSNSRSEMNVSTLELGDSALYLCASSFVAAYNEQFFGPGTRLTVL.

The chain links TRBV12-3 or TRBV12-4 to TRBJ2-2, with 9 positions matching TRBD2. The CDR3 is 13 amino acids. V lost 10 bases, J lost 5 bases, and 5 bases stayed unmatched. The CDR3 loop reads CAIRSGGTGELFF. CDR3 sequence (DNA): TGTGCCATCCGTAGCGGGGGAACCGGGGAGCTGTTTTTT.

This clone was picked up one time. The chain employs TRBV7-2 and TRBJ2-7; 7 nucleotides agree with TRBD2. Germline values: CDR1 SGHTA, CDR2 FQGNSA. The CDR3 loop spans 15 amino acids. The trim removed 1 base at V and 2 bases at J, leaving 5 bases unmatched. The CDR3 is CASSLGGGIAYEQYF. The CDR3 DNA sequence: TGTGCCAGCAGCTTAGGCGGGGGAATTGCCTACGAGCAGTACTTC.

This chain links TRBV7-9 with TRBJ1-2; D not resolved. CDR3 size: 11 residues. The V end was cut by 5 bases, the J end by 8 bases, with 9 bases between. CDR1 SEHNR and CDR2 FQNEAQ come from the germline V gene (reference sequence). The CDR3 DNA reads as TGTGCCAGCAGCCCAACTAGGGGCTACACCTTC. Translated: CASSPTRGYTF.

The chain is built from TRBV5-5 and TRBJ1-3, with 9 positions matching TRBD1. Trimming at V came to 1 base and at J to 2 bases, leaving 1 base not matched to a gene. Germline CDR1 reads SGHKS; CDR2 reads YYEKEE (reference sequence). The CDR3 consists of 15 residues. CDR3 in DNA: TGTGCCAGCAGCTTGACAGGGGGCCCTGGAAACACCATATATTTT. Encoded protein: CASSLTGGPGNTIYF.

The chain recombines TRBV9 with TRBJ1-6, with unresolved D. V lost 0 bases and J lost 0, with 16 bases in between. This CDR3 has 19 residues. Per the germline V gene, CDR1 is SGDLS and CDR2 is YYNGEE. The CDR3 nucleotides are TGTGCCAGCAGCGTAGAAGGGCCGGGGTCGAGCTCCTATAATTCACCCCTCCACTTT. Protein: CASSVEGPGSSSYNSPLHF.

The rearrangement joins TRBV14 to TRBJ2-7, with TRBD1 identical over 10 bases. CDR3 length equals 15 residues. J gave up 1 base and V 4 bases, and 4 bases lay outside the gene matches. In germline, CDR1 is SGHDN, CDR2 FVKESK. The DNA for the CDR3 is TGTGCCAGCAGCCCGACAGGGGGCTTGTCCTACGAGCAGTACTTC. It translates to CASSPTGGLSYEQYF.

The chain couples TRBV7-3 to TRBJ2-1; TRBD2 matches 8 bases. The CDR3 runs 15 residues. V was pared by 5 bases and J by 6 bases, with 9 bases of the junction left unmatched. Germline-derived CDR1 and CDR2 are SGHTA and FQGTGA. For the CDR3, the DNA is TGTGCCAGCAGCACAATAGCGGGGTATGGCAATGAGCAGTTCTTC. Translating gives CASSTIAGYGNEQFF.